This T cell receptor beta chain comes out of a study of blood T cell repertoires in COVID-19. Study as a whole: Nucleic acid was either cDNA or gDNA, and it came from T cells, B-cell-depleted T cells, or PBMCs.

This clone was seen a handful of times. The assay was immunoSEQ multiplex PCR, and TCRdb's table has in-frame clones only and misses some. The sample includes 110,000 to 150,000 clones, more than 80% of them seen just once. Unmatched junction bases numbered 8, after V lost 4 bases and J lost 0 bases. Germline lookup yields CDR1 LNHDA and CDR2 SQIVND (reference sequence). The CDR3 spans 17 residues. The sample was peripheral blood. The chain employs TRBV19 and TRBJ1-5, with TRBD1 matching 8 bases. The TCR originated in a woman older than 75 with acute or convalescent COVID-19. In DNA form, the CDR3 reads TGTGCCAGTAGTACCGAAACAGGGGGTAATAGCAATCAGCCCCAGCATTTT. This sequence encodes CASSTETGGNSNQPQHF. The full variable domain, with the rest looked up from reference TRBV19 and TRBJ1-5, is DGGITQSPKYLFRKEGQNVTLSCEQNLNHDAMYWYRQDPGQGLRLIYYSQIVNDFQKGDIAEGYSVSREKKESFPLTVTSAQKNPTAFYLCASSTETGGNSNQPQHFGDGTRLSIL.